A selection of T cell receptor beta chains follows, all from one sample in a study of shared clonotypes between healthy human individuals. The repertoire was sequenced with immunoSEQ multiplex PCR; TCRdb's copy has only in-frame clones and lacks some. The sample lists some 680,000 clones; about 80% were seen once. Sequences were obtained from memory CD4+ T cells sorted from blood. The receptors were gathered from a young woman in good health. Each CDR3 is given with its conserved first and last residue. The order of the fields is CDR3 DNA, CDR3 protein, J gene, V gene, clone size, D gene. D genes are given only for firm matches. The size of a clone is reported for some rows only, either as once, few or many, or as a class for expanded clones.

cdr3_nt: TGTGCCAGCAGCTTATCCCCGACTAGCGGGAGTAACGAGCAGTACTTC
cdr3_aa: CASSLSPTSGSNEQYF
j_call: TRBJ2-7
v_call: TRBV5-4
clone_size: many
d_call: TRBD2

cdr3_nt: TGTGCCAGCAGCCGGGAGAGAAGCAATCAGCCCCAGCATTTT
cdr3_aa: CASSRERSNQPQHF
j_call: TRBJ1-5
v_call: TRBV11-2
clone_size: .
d_call: .

cdr3_nt: TGTGCCAGCAGCCTACCCCAATTAGCGGGTGGTGAGACCCAGTACTTC
cdr3_aa: CASSLPQLAGGETQYF
j_call: TRBJ2-5
v_call: TRBV7-9
clone_size: .
d_call: TRBD2

cdr3_nt: TGTGCCTGGACGGGGGGAGCGGGAGGTGGTAAGCGGACCCAGTACTTC
cdr3_aa: CAWTGGAGGGKRTQYF
j_call: TRBJ2-5
v_call: TRBV30
clone_size: .
d_call: TRBD2

cdr3_nt: TGCAGTGCTTCCGAGGGCCTTAAGCAGTTCTTC
cdr3_aa: CSASEGLKQFF
j_call: TRBJ2-1
v_call: TRBV20-1
clone_size: few
d_call: .

cdr3_nt: TGTGCCTGGACAAACGGAAACACTGAAGCTTTCTTT
cdr3_aa: CAWTNGNTEAFF
j_call: TRBJ1-1
v_call: TRBV30
clone_size: .
d_call: .

cdr3_nt: TGTGCCAGCAGCCGGACAGGGGGCAGCTACGAGCAGTACTTC
cdr3_aa: CASSRTGGSYEQYF
j_call: TRBJ2-7
v_call: TRBV7-9
clone_size: once
d_call: TRBD1

cdr3_nt: TGTGCCAGCAGCTGGGGGGGTGGGAGCAATCAGCCCCAGCATTTT
cdr3_aa: CASSWGGGSNQPQHF
j_call: TRBJ1-5
v_call: TRBV5-4
clone_size: once
d_call: .

cdr3_nt: TGCGCCAGCAGCGCCCGGGGGGCGGATACCGGGGAGCTGTTTTTT
cdr3_aa: CASSARGADTGELFF
j_call: TRBJ2-2
v_call: TRBV5-1
clone_size: many
d_call: .

cdr3_nt: TGTGCCAGCAGCTCTACTAGAGCAGATACGCAGTATTTT
cdr3_aa: CASSSTRADTQYF
j_call: TRBJ2-3
v_call: TRBV11-3
clone_size: .
d_call: .

cdr3_nt: TGCGCCAGCAGGGGAGGGGTCTTGGACACCGGGGAGCTGTTTTTT
cdr3_aa: CASRGGVLDTGELFF
j_call: TRBJ2-2
v_call: TRBV5-1
clone_size: .
d_call: TRBD2

cdr3_nt: TGTGCCAGCAGCACCGAGGTGGGCTATGGCTACACCTTC
cdr3_aa: CASSTEVGYGYTF
j_call: TRBJ1-2
v_call: TRBV6-5
clone_size: .
d_call: .

cdr3_nt: TGTGCCTGGAGGGGGACAGGTATTAGCGAGCAGTACTTC
cdr3_aa: CAWRGTGISEQYF
j_call: TRBJ2-7
v_call: TRBV30
clone_size: .
d_call: TRBD1

cdr3_nt: TGTGCCAGCAGCACGACCCCCCTCAGGGTGGACGAGCAGTACTTC
cdr3_aa: CASSTTPLRVDEQYF
j_call: TRBJ2-7
v_call: TRBV11-3
clone_size: .
d_call: .

cdr3_nt: TGTGCCAGCAGCCTAGGAGGTGGCTACACCTTC
cdr3_aa: CASSLGGGYTF
j_call: TRBJ1-2
v_call: TRBV9
clone_size: few
d_call: .

cdr3_nt: TGCGCCAGCAGCTTGTTGGGAGTCGGCACCGGGGAGCTGTTTTTT
cdr3_aa: CASSLLGVGTGELFF
j_call: TRBJ2-2
v_call: TRBV5-1
clone_size: .
d_call: .

cdr3_nt: TGTGCCAGCAGTTTCGCTGGGACTAGCGGGAGTACGCAGTATTTT
cdr3_aa: CASSFAGTSGSTQYF
j_call: TRBJ2-3
v_call: TRBV28
clone_size: .
d_call: TRBD2

cdr3_nt: TGTGCCAGCAGCTTGGGAGGAACAGGGGGCTACAATGAGCAGTTCTTC
cdr3_aa: CASSLGGTGGYNEQFF
j_call: TRBJ2-1
v_call: TRBV5-4
clone_size: .
d_call: TRBD1